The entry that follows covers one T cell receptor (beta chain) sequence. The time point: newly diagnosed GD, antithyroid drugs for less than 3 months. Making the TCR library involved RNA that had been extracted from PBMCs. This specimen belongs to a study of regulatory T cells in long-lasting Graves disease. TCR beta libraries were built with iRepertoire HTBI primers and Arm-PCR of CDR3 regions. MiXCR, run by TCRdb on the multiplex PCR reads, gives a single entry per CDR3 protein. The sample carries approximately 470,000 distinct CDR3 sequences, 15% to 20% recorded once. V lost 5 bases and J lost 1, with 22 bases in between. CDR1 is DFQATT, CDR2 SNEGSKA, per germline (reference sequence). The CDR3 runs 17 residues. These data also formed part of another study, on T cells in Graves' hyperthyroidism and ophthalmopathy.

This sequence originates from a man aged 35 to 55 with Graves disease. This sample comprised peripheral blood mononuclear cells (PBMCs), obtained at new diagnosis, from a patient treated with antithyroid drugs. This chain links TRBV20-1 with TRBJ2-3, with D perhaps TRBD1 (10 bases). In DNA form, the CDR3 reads TGCAGTGCTCTTGGACAGGGGGAGCGGGGGGGCACAGATACGCAGTATTTT. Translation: CSALGQGERGGTDTQYF.